This T cell receptor beta chain was sequenced for a study of T-cell reconstitution after alpha-beta-depleted transplantation in children. Germline assignment: CDR1 KGHDR and CDR2 SFDVKD. The ends lost 4 bases at V and 5 bases at J; junction bases unmatched: 4. This CDR3 spans 15 amino acids. Researchers prepared the TCRbeta library using unique molecular identifiers, the study reports. One entry per CDR3 protein results from TCRdb running MiXCR on the PCR reads. Counted here are about 400,000 distinct CDR3 sequences, around 20% occurring once; the ten biggest clones make up 3% to 4.5%. The V call is TRBV24-1, the J call TRBJ2-3; 11 bases align to TRBD2. Sequencing was performed on PBMCs from the stem cell graft donor, taken from the stem cell graft. The receptor was isolated from a human donor who donated a stem cell graft to a child with acute myeloid leukemia. CDR3 nucleotides: TGTGCCACCAGTGACTCTAGCGGGGGGAGAGATACGCAGTATTTT. This gives the protein CATSDSSGGRDTQYF.